This T cell receptor (beta chain) came from a study of shared clonotypes between healthy human individuals. At the deep level, the assay was run. Measured with immunoSEQ multiplex PCR; TCRdb has only the in-frame clones, and not every one. Seen here are about 2,100,000 clones, approximately 94% observed once, and the top ten hold about 1.5%. Worth noting for this clone: The antigen remains undetermined.

Study findings and constraints: All-four-donor shared clonotypes had higher generation probabilities than non-shared clonotypes did.

V shed 5 bases, J shed 4 bases, and the junction held 11 bases outside the gene matches. CDR1 and CDR2 (germline): LNHDA, SQIVND (reference sequence). This CDR3 has 17 amino acids. Only CD45RO-negative cells positively selected for CCR7 counted as naive CD8 cells, so terminally differentiated effector memory CD45RA+ cells were excluded. The sample comprised naive CD8+ T cells from PBMCs. The rearrangement uses TRBV19 and TRBJ1-2; 12 nucleotides match TRBD1. The receptor's source is a man younger than 35 in good health. Some clones in this sample may be carry-over from other donors' samples. CDR3 amino acids: CASSFRDRGPKVYGYTF. The CDR3 nucleotides are TGTGCCAGTAGTTTCCGGGACAGGGGGCCTAAAGTCTATGGCTACACCTTC.